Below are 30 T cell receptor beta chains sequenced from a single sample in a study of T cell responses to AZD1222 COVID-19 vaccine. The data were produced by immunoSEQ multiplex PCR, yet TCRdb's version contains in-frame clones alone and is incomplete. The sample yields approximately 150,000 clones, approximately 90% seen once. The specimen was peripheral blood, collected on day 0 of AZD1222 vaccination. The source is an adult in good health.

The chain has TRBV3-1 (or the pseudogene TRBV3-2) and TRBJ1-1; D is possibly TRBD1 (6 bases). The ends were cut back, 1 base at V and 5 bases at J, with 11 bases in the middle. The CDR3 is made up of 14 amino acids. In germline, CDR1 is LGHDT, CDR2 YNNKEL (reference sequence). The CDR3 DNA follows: TGTGCCAGCAGCCAAGCGGGGGCTAGAACTGAAGCTTTCTTT. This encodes CASSQAGARTEAFF.

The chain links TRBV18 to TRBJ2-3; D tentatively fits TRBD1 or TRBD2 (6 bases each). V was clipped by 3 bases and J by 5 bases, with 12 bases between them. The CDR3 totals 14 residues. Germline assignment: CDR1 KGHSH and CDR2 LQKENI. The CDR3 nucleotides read TGTGCCAGCTCACCCCCGGGGGCAGGAGATACGCAGTATTTT. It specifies CASSPPGAGDTQYF.

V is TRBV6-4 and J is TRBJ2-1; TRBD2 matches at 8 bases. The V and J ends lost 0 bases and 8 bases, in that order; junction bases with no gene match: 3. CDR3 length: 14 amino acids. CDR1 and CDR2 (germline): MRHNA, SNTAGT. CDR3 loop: CASSDSSGKDEQFF. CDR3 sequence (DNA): TGTGCCAGCAGTGACTCTAGCGGGAAAGATGAGCAGTTCTTC.

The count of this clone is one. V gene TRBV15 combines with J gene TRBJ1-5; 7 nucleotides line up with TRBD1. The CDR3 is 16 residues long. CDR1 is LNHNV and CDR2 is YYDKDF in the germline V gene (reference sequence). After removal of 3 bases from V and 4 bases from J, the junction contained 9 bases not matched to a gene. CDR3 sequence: CATSSDRDPQNQPQHF. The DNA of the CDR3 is TGTGCCACCAGCAGCGACAGGGACCCACAAAATCAGCCCCAGCATTTT.

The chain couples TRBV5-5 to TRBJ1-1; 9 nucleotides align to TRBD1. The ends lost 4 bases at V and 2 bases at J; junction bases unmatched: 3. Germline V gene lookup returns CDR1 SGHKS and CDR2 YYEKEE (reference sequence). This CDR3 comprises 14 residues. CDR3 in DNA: TGTGCCAGCAGCGTACAGGGGGCTAACACTGAAGCTTTCTTT. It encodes CASSVQGANTEAFF.

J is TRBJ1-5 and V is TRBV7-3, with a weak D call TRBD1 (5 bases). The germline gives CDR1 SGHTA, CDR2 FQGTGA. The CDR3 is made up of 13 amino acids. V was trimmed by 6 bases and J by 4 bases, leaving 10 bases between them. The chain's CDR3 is CASSWGLNQPQHF. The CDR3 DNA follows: TGTGCCAGCAGTTGGGGACTGAATCAGCCCCAGCATTTT.

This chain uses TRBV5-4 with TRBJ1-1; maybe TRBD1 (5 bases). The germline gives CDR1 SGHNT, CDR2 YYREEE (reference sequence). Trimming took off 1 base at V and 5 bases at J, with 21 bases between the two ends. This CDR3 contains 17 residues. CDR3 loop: CASSLLGLQVKGTEAFF. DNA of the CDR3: TGTGCCAGCAGCTTGTTGGGACTACAGGTTAAGGGGACTGAAGCTTTCTTT.

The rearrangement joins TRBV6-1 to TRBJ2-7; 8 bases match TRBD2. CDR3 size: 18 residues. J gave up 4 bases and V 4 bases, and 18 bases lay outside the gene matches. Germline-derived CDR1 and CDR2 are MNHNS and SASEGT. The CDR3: CASSVIQGESGSGYEQYF. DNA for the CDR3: TGTGCCAGCAGTGTTATACAGGGAGAAAGCGGGAGCGGATACGAGCAGTACTTC.

CDR3 amino acids: CASSLGTSGSYEQFF. The CDR3 DNA reads as TGTGCCAGCAGCTTGGGGACTAGCGGGAGCTATGAGCAGTTCTTC. The chain combines TRBV5-4 with TRBJ2-1; 13 bases line up with TRBD2. This CDR3 region has 15 residues. CDR1 SGHNT and CDR2 YYREEE come from the germline V gene (reference sequence). Trimming removed 0 bases from V and 8 bases from J; junction bases left unmatched: 2.

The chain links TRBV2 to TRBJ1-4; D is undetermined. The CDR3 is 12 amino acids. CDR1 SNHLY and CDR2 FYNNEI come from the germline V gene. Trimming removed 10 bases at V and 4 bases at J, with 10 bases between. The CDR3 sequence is CATGEGNEKLFF. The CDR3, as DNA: TGTGCCACCGGGGAGGGTAATGAAAAACTGTTTTTT. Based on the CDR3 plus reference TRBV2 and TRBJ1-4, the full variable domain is EPEVTQTPSHQVTQMGQEVILRCVPISNHLYFYWYRQILGQKVEFLVSFYNNEISEKSEIFDDQFSVERPDGSNFTLKIRSTKLEDSAMYFCATGEGNEKLFFGSGTQLSVL.

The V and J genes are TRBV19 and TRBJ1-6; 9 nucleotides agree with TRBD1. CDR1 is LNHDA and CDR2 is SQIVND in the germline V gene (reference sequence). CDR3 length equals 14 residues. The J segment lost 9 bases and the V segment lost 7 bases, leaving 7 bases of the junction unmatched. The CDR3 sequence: CASTVGTGTSPLHF. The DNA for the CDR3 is TGTGCCAGTACCGTCGGGACAGGGACTTCACCCCTCCACTTT.

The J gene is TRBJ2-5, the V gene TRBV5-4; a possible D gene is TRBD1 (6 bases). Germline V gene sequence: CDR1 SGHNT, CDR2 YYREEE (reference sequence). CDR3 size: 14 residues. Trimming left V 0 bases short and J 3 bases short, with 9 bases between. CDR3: CASSLGRGEETQYF. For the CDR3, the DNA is TGTGCCAGCAGCTTGGGCAGGGGAGAAGAGACCCAGTACTTC.

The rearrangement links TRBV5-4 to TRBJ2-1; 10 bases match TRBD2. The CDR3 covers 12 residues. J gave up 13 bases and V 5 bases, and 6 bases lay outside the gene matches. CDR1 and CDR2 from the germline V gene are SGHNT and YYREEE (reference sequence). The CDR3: CASSRTSGDQFF. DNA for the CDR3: TGTGCCAGCAGTCGGACTAGCGGAGACCAGTTCTTC.

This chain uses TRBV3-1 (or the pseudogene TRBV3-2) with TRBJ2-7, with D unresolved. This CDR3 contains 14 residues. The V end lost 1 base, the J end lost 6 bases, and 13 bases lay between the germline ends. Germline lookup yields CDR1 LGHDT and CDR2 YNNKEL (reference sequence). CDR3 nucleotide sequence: TGTGCCAGCAGCCAAGGCCGGGTCCGGCTCGAGCAGTACTTC. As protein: CASSQGRVRLEQYF.

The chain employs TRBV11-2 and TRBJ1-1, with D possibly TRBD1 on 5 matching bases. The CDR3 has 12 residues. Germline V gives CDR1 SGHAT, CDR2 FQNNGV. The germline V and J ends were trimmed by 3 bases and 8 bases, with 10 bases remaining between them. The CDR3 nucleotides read TGTGCCAGCAGCTTGGGGGGGATGGAAGCTTTCTTT. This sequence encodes CASSLGGMEAFF. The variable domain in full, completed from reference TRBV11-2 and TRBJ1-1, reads EAGVAQSPRYKIIEKRQSVAFWCNPISGHATLYWYQQILGQGPKLLIQFQNNGVVDDSQLPKDRFSAERLKGVDSTLKIQPAKLEDSAVYLCASSLGGMEAFFGQGTRLTVV.

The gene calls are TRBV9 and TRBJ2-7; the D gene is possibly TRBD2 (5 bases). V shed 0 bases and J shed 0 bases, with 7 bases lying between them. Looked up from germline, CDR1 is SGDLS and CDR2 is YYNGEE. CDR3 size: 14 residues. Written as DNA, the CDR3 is TGTGCCAGCAGCGTAGAACTAGTCTCCTACGAGCAGTACTTC. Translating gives CASSVELVSYEQYF. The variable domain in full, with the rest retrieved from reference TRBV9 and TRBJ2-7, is DSGVTQTPKHLITATGQRVTLRCSPRSGDLSVYWYQQSLDQGLQFLIQYYNGEERAKGNILERFSAQQFPDLHSELNLSSLELGDSALYFCASSVELVSYEQYFGPGTRLTVT.

The CDR3 reads CASSFTSVYNEQFF. DNA for the CDR3: TGCGCCAGCAGCTTCACTAGCGTCTACAATGAGCAGTTCTTC. This chain connects TRBV5-1 to TRBJ2-1; 7 bases line up with TRBD2. Germline-derived CDR1 and CDR2 are SGHRS and YFSETQ. Losses at the gene ends were 2 bases for V and 3 bases for J; bases not matched to a gene: 2. CDR3 length: 14 amino acids.

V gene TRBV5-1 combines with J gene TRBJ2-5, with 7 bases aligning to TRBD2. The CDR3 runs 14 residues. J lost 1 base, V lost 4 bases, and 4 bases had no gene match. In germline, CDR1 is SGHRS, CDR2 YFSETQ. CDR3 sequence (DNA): TGCGCCAGCAGCGCGGGGGACCTCCAAGAGACCCAGTACTTC. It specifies CASSAGDLQETQYF.

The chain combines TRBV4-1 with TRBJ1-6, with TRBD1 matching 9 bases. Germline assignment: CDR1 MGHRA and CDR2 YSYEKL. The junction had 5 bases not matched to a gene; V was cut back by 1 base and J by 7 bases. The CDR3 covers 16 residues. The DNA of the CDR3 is TGCGCCAGCAGCCAAGCATGGACAGGGGAAAATTCACCCCTCCACTTT. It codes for CASSQAWTGENSPLHF.

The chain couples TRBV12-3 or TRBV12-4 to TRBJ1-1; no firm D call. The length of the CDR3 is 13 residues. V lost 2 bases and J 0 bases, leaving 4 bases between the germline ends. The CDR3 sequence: CASSLSLNTEAFF. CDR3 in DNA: TGTGCCAGCAGTTTAAGCCTGAACACTGAAGCTTTCTTT.

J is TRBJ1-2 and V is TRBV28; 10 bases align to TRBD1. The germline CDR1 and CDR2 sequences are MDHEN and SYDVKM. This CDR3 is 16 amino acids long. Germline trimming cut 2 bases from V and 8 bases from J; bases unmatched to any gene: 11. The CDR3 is CASSLRTGGKILGYTF. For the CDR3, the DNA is TGTGCCAGCAGTTTAAGGACAGGGGGAAAGATTCTAGGCTACACCTTC.

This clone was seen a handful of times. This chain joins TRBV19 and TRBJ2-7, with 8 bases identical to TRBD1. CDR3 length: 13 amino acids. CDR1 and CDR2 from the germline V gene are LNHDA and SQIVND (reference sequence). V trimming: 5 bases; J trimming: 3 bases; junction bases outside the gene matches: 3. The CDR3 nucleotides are TGTGCCAGTAGTGGGGACAGGAGCTACGAGCAGTACTTC. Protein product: CASSGDRSYEQYF.

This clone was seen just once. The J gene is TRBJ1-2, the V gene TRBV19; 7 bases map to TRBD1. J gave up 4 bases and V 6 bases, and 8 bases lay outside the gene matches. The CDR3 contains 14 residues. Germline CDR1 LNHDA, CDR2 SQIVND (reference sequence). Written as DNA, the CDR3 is TGTGCCAGTAGCGATCCGGGGACAGCCTATGGCTACACCTTC. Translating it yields CASSDPGTAYGYTF. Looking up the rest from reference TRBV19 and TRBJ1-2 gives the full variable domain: DGGITQSPKYLFRKEGQNVTLSCEQNLNHDAMYWYRQDPGQGLRLIYYSQIVNDFQKGDIAEGYSVSREKKESFPLTVTSAQKNPTAFYLCASSDPGTAYGYTFGSGTRLTVV.

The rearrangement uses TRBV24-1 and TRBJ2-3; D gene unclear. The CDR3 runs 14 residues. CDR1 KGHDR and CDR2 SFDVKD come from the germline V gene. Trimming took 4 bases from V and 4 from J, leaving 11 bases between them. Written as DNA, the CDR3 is TGTGCCACCAGTGAAATAACCAGAGCAGATACGCAGTATTTT. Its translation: CATSEITRADTQYF.

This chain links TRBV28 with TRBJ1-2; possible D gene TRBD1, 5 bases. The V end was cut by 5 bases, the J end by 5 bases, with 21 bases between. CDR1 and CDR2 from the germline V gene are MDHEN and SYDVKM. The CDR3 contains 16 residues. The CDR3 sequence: CASSLDRRGKAYGYTF. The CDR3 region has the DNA TGTGCCAGCAGTCTAGACCGGCGGGGGAAGGCTTATGGCTACACCTTC.

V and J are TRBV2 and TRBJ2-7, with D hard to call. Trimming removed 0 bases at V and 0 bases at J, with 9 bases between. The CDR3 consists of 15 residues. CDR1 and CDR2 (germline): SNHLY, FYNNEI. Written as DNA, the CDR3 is TGTGCCAGCAGTGAAGCCGGATTTAGCTCCTACGAGCAGTACTTC. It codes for CASSEAGFSSYEQYF.

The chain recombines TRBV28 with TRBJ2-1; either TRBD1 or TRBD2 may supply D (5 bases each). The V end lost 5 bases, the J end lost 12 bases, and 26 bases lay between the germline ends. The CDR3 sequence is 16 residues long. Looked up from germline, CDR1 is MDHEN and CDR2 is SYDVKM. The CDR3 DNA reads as TGTGCCAGCAGTCCAACAGGCCGGGGCCAGCAGCAGGGGCAGTTCTTC. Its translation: CASSPTGRGQQQGQFF.

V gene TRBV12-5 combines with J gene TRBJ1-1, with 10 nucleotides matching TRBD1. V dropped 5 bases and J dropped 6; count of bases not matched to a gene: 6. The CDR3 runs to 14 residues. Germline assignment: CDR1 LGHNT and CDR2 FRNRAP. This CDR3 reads CASGQGQGKSEAFF. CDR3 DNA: TGTGCTAGTGGTCAGGGACAGGGGAAATCTGAAGCTTTCTTT.

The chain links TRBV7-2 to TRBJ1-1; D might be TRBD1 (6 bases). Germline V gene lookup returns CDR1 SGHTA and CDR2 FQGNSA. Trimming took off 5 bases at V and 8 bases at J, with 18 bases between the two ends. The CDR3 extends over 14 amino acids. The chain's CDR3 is CASSAGGSNREAFF. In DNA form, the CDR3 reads TGTGCCAGCAGCGCGGGGGGCTCGAATCGGGAAGCTTTCTTT.

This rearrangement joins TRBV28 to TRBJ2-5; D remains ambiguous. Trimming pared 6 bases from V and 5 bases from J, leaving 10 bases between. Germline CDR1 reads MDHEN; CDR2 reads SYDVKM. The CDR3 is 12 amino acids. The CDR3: CASSQGQETQYF. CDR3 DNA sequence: TGTGCCAGCAGCCAAGGTCAGGAGACCCAGTACTTC.